The 9 T cell receptor beta chains reported below all come from one sample, sequenced in a study of PD-1 blockade in classical Hodgkin lymphoma. Sequencing used immunoSEQ multiplex PCR; TCRdb keeps in-frame clones, though not all of them. The sample holds tens of thousands of clones, more than 60% seen once. Each of the patients experienced relapse following autologous stem cell transplantation, and their brentuximab vedotin exposure differed. The source was peripheral blood mononuclear cells (PBMCs), collected before the second cycle of nivolumab. The receptor set was obtained from a human donor with classical Hodgkin lymphoma.

Comments on this clone: Different DNA sequences within this sample yield the same CDR3. Here the CDR3 reads CASSLADFEAFF. CDR3 bases: TGTGCCAGCAGCTTAGCGGATTTCGAAGCTTTCTTT. The chain employs TRBV7-9 and TRBJ1-1, with D unclear. Germline V gives CDR1 SEHNR, CDR2 FQNEAQ (reference sequence). V lost 0 bases to trimming and J lost 8 bases, with 7 bases between them. This CDR3 contains 12 residues. Based on the CDR3 plus reference TRBV7-9 and TRBJ1-1, the full variable domain is DTGVSQNPRHKITKRGQNVTFRCDPISEHNRLYWYRQTLGQGPEFLTYFQNEAQLEKSRLLSDRFSAERPKGSFSTLEIQRTEQGDSAMYLCASSLADFEAFFGQGTRLTVV.

The sample holds a few counts of this clone. This rearrangement joins TRBV7-3 to TRBJ1-6; 8 nucleotides match TRBD1. This CDR3 comprises 14 residues. Per the germline V gene, CDR1 is SGHTA and CDR2 is FQGTGA. The V gene end was trimmed by 5 bases and the J gene end by 9 bases; junction bases not matched to a gene: 6. The CDR3 reads CASSTTGGGSPLHF. The CDR3 DNA reads TGTGCCAGCAGCACCACAGGGGGAGGTTCACCCCTCCACTTT.

The chain has TRBV27 and TRBJ2-3, with a weak D call TRBD2 (5 bases). The length of the CDR3 is 15 residues. V lost 2 bases and J lost 0, with 9 bases in between. The germline V gene encodes CDR1 MNHEY and CDR2 SMNVEV (reference sequence). Here the CDR3 DNA reads TGTGCCAGCAGTTTAATTGGCGGGAGCACAGATACGCAGTATTTT. Protein sequence: CASSLIGGSTDTQYF.

The count of this clone is one. This sequence joins TRBV28 and TRBJ1-5; D gene uncertain. This CDR3 spans 15 amino acids. Trimming stripped 5 bases from V and 2 bases from J, with 13 bases between. From germline, CDR1 is MDHEN and CDR2 SYDVKM. The CDR3, as DNA: TGTGCCAGCAGTCTCCCACCGGGCGGCAATCAGCCCCAGCATTTT. It is translated as CASSLPPGGNQPQHF. The variable domain in full, completed from reference TRBV28 and TRBJ1-5, reads DVKVTQSSRYLVKRTGEKVFLECVQDMDHENMFWYRQDPGLGLRLIYFSYDVKMKEKGDIPEGYSVSREKKERFSLILESASTNQTSMYLCASSLPPGGNQPQHFGDGTRLSIL.

The genes are TRBV27 and TRBJ2-1; 11 nucleotides match TRBD1. Germline V gene sequence: CDR1 MNHEY, CDR2 SMNVEV (reference sequence). The CDR3 length is 15 residues. Trimming took 2 bases from V and 4 from J; bases not matched to a gene: 1. DNA of the CDR3: TGTGCCAGCAGTTTAGGGACAGGGGGATACAATGAGCAGTTCTTC. Encoded protein: CASSLGTGGYNEQFF.

The genes are TRBV6-5 and TRBJ2-1; 9 bases match TRBD2. The J segment lost 4 bases and the V segment lost 4 bases, leaving 5 bases of the junction unmatched. The CDR3 covers 15 residues. Germline values: CDR1 MNHEY, CDR2 SVGAGI. CDR3 sequence: CASSLGLAAYNEQFF. Here the CDR3 DNA reads TGTGCCAGCAGTTTGGGACTAGCCGCATACAATGAGCAGTTCTTC.

J is TRBJ2-2 and V is TRBV18, with D hard to call. From germline, CDR1 is KGHSH and CDR2 LQKENI. V shed 6 bases and J shed 0 bases, with 8 bases lying between them. This CDR3 has 14 amino acids. CDR3 in amino acids: CASSQTANTGELFF. In DNA form, the CDR3 reads TGTGCCAGCTCCCAGACTGCGAACACCGGGGAGCTGTTTTTT.

This chain joins TRBV4-1 and TRBJ2-1; D gene ambiguous. Germline CDR1 MGHRA, CDR2 YSYEKL. The CDR3 length is 16 residues. The germline V and J ends were trimmed by 1 base and 1 base, with 11 bases remaining between them. CDR3 nucleotides: TGCGCCAGCAGCCAAGTCAACCTCGTATCCTACAATGAGCAGTTCTTC. Its translation: CASSQVNLVSYNEQFF.

J is TRBJ2-2 and V is TRBV5-1; D is undetermined. Germline V gene data show CDR1 as SGHRS and CDR2 as YFSETQ. V lost 1 base and J 6 bases, leaving 7 bases between the germline ends. The CDR3 contains 13 residues. Written as DNA, the CDR3 is TGCGCCAGCAGCTTGCTGCCGTCCGGGGAGCTGTTTTTT. Protein product: CASSLLPSGELFF.